This TCR beta chain was sequenced for a study of T cell responses to AZD1222 COVID-19 vaccine. Study-wide context: Second-dose groups at about 4 or about 12 weeks were pooled.

As regards this clone: What it recognizes is unknown.

V lost 4 bases, J lost 1 base, and 9 bases stayed unmatched. The CDR3 covers 16 residues. Germline loops: CDR1 LGHNT, CDR2 FRNRAP. Broader study findings: Donors were largely white British and mainly female; clonal diversity was possibly underestimated. Vaccine-associated CD4 TCRs spanned spike, dominant at 160-218 and 743-854.

Method: immunoSEQ multiplex PCR; TCRdb's copy keeps in-frame clones and lacks some. In the table there are some 120,000 clones, 70% to 90% of which are singletons. Here the sequenced sample was peripheral blood, taken on day 0 of AZD1222 vaccination. This sequence joins TRBV12-5 and TRBJ1-1; 7 bases are shared with TRBD1. The clonotype was recovered from an adult in good health. The CDR3: CASGSHITGANTEAFF. The DNA for the CDR3 is TGTGCTAGTGGTTCCCACATCACAGGGGCGAACACTGAAGCTTTCTTT. Together with reference TRBV12-5 and TRBJ1-1, the CDR3 gives the full variable domain: DARVTQTPRHKVTEMGQEVTMRCQPILGHNTVFWYRQTMMQGLELLAYFRNRAPLDDSGMPKDRFSAEMPDATLATLKIQPSEPRDSAVYFCASGSHITGANTEAFFGQGTRLTVV.